Listed below are T cell receptor beta chains from one sample, sequenced in a study of response to subunit inactivated influenza vaccine. TCRdb analysed the RT-PCR reads with MiXCR anew, one entry per CDR3 protein. The table shows hundreds of thousands of distinct CDR3 sequences, with 15% to 18% occurring only once. The sequenced sample was PBMCs from blood, obtained roughly 12 days after vaccination. The receptor set was obtained from a man aged 50-60 years who received an inactivated influenza vaccine. Both conserved end residues are part of each CDR3. The D gene is left open where the match is weak. Expanded clones get a size class; other rows say once, few or many, or leave the size out.

.,.,TRBV6-1,17,TRBJ2-2,CASRREPGTANTGELFF,TGTGCCAGCAGGAGAGAACCAGGGACTGCGAACACCGGGGAGCTGTTTTTT
TRBD2,few,TRBV4-1,15,TRBJ2-4,CASSPIGTSKNIQYF,TGCGCCAGCAGCCCTATTGGGACTAGCAAAAACATTCAGTACTTC
TRBD1,.,TRBV4-1,13,TRBJ2-3,CASSLGTGDTQYF,TGCGCCAGCAGCCTTGGGACAGGGGATACGCAGTATTTT
.,many,TRBV28,15,TRBJ1-2,CASSPGIGSLYGYTF,TGTGCCAGCAGCCCAGGGATCGGGTCCCTCTATGGCTACACCTTC
.,many,TRBV4-3,18,TRBJ2-7,CASSQVKGAKGRTYEQYF,TGCGCCAGCAGCCAAGTAAAGGGAGCAAAGGGGAGAACCTACGAGCAGTACTTC
.,.,TRBV12-3/TRBV12-4,14,TRBJ1-5,CASSPQWGNQPQHF,TGTGCCAGCAGTCCACAATGGGGCAATCAGCCCCAGCATTTT
TRBD2,.,TRBV7-2,15,TRBJ2-1,CASSHGASGTYEQFF,TGTGCCAGCAGCCACGGGGCTAGCGGGACCTATGAGCAGTTCTTC
.,.,TRBV20-1,16,TRBJ2-6,CSARGEGSSGANVLTF,TGCAGTGCTAGAGGGGAAGGCAGCTCTGGGGCCAACGTCCTGACTTTC
TRBD2,.,TRBV6-2/TRBV6-3,16,TRBJ2-1,CASSYRGLAGRTEQFF,TGTGCCAGCAGTTACCGAGGACTAGCGGGTCGAACGGAGCAGTTCTTC
.,.,TRBV6-5,16,TRBJ1-1,CASRYRGGGGNTEAFF,TGTGCCAGCAGGTACCGCGGAGGGGGAGGGAACACTGAAGCTTTCTTT
.,few,TRBV7-7,16,TRBJ2-2,CASSLGVSGGIGELFF,TGTGCCAGCAGCTTAGGGGTTTCCGGGGGAATCGGGGAGCTGTTTTTT
TRBD2,few,TRBV5-1,16,TRBJ2-1,CASSLDLAGEYNEQFF,TGCGCCAGCAGCTTAGATCTAGCGGGAGAGTACAATGAGCAGTTCTTC
.,.,TRBV15,13,TRBJ1-2,CATSRDGGDGYTF,TGTGCCACCAGCAGAGATGGTGGGGATGGCTACACCTTC
.,few,TRBV12-3/TRBV12-4,13,TRBJ2-3,CASSFYGTDTQYF,TGTGCCAGCAGTTTTTACGGCACAGATACGCAGTATTTT
.,few,TRBV3-1,14,TRBJ2-4,CASSQNTLGGIQYF,TGTGCCAGCAGCCAAAATACCCTAGGCGGTATTCAGTACTTC
.,few,TRBV12-3/TRBV12-4,13,TRBJ2-3,CASETRGTDTQYF,TGTGCCAGCGAAACTAGAGGGACAGATACGCAGTATTTT
TRBD1,few,TRBV7-9,15,TRBJ2-5,CASSSGQGAWETQYF,TGTGCCAGCAGCTCGGGACAGGGGGCGTGGGAGACCCAGTACTTC
.,few,TRBV12-3/TRBV12-4,15,TRBJ1-5,CASSFEGHSNQPQHF,TGTGCCAGCAGTTTCGAGGGACATAGCAATCAGCCCCAGCATTTT
TRBD1,.,TRBV28,15,TRBJ2-7,CASREPGQGDYEQYF,TGTGCCAGCAGGGAGCCGGGACAGGGGGACTACGAGCAGTACTTC
TRBD2,.,TRBV20-1,14,TRBJ2-5,CSATPGLTQETQYF,TGCAGTGCAACCCCGGGACTAACGCAAGAGACCCAGTACTTC
TRBD2,many,TRBV28,16,TRBJ2-1,CASSLSRGVVGDEQFF,TGTGCCAGCAGTTTGTCACGGGGGGTTGTGGGCGATGAGCAGTTCTTC
TRBD2,.,TRBV7-9,15,TRBJ2-5,CASSFWTSGGKTQYF,TGTGCCAGCAGCTTTTGGACTAGTGGGGGGAAGACCCAGTACTTC
TRBD2,.,TRBV6-1,14,TRBJ2-7,CASTHGLGHYEQYF,TGTGCCAGCACCCATGGACTAGGCCACTACGAGCAGTACTTC
TRBD1,few,TRBV3-1,16,TRBJ1-6,CASSQDWTGKNSPLHF,TGTGCCAGCAGCCAAGATTGGACAGGGAAGAATTCACCCCTCCACTTT
TRBD1,.,TRBV7-2,13,TRBJ2-7,CASSAEGTGKQYF,TGTGCCAGCAGCGCGGAGGGGACAGGGAAACAGTACTTC
TRBD1,many,TRBV20-1,12,TRBJ1-5,CSAGTGSQPQHF,TGCAGTGCAGGGACAGGGTCTCAGCCCCAGCATTTT